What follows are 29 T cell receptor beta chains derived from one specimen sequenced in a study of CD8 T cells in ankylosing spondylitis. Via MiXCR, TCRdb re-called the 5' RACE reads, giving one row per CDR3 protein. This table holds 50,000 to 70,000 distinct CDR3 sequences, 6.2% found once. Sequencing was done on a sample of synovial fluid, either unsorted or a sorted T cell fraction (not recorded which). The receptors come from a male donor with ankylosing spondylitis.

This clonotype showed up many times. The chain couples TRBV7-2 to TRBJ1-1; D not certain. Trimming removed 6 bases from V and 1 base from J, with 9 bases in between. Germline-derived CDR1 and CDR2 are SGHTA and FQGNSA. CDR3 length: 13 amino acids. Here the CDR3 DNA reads TGTGCCAGCAGTTGGGCCGAGAACACTGAAGCTTTCTTT. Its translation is CASSWAENTEAFF.

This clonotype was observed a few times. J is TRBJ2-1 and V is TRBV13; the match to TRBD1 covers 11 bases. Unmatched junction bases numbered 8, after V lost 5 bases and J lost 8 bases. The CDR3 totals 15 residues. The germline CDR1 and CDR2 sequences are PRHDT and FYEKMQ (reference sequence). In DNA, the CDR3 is TGTGCCAGCAGCCCGCCGGACAGGGGGCGCTATGAGCAGTTCTTC. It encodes CASSPPDRGRYEQFF.

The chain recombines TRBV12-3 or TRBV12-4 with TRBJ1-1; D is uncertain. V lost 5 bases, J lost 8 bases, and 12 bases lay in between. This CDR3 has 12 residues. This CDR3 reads CASSIGYPEAFF. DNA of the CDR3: TGTGCCAGCAGTATAGGTTACCCCGAAGCTTTCTTT.

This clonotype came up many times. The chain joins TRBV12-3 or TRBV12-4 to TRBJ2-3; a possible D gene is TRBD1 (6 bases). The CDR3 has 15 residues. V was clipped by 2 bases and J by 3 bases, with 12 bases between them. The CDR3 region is CASSLNRVGTDTQYF. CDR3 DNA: TGTGCCAGCAGTTTAAACAGGGTCGGGACAGATACGCAGTATTTT.

The CDR3 sequence is CASSLRAGTSGSYEQFF. CDR3 nucleotides: TGTGCCAGCAGCTTGAGGGCCGGGACTAGCGGGAGTTATGAGCAGTTCTTC. The chain has TRBV11-3 and TRBJ2-1, with 14 nucleotides matching TRBD2. The V gene's germline CDR1 is SGHNT and CDR2 YENEEA. The CDR3 is 17 residues long. J lost 8 bases, V lost 3 bases, and 9 bases had no gene match.

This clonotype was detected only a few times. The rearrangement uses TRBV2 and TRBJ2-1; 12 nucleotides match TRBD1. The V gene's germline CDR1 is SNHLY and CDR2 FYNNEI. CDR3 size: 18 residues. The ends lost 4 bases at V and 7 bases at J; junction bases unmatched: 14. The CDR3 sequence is CASSGPGQGAKGRNEQFF. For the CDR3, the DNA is TGTGCCAGCAGTGGGCCGGGACAGGGGGCGAAGGGTAGGAATGAGCAGTTCTTC.

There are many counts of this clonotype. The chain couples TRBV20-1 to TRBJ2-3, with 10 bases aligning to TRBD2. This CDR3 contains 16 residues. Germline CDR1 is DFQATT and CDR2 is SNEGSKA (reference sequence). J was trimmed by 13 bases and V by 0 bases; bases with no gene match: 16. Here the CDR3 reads CSARDAGLAHAGPKYF. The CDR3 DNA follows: TGCAGTGCTAGAGATGCGGGACTAGCGCACGCCGGTCCTAAGTATTTT.

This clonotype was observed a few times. CDR3 amino acids: CASSLEPGLAALEQYF. CDR3 nucleotides: TGCGCCAGCAGCTTGGAACCGGGACTAGCGGCCCTCGAGCAGTACTTC. The rearrangement uses TRBV5-1 and TRBJ2-7; 11 bases match TRBD2. This CDR3 has 16 residues. Germline V gene data show CDR1 as SGHRS and CDR2 as YFSETQ. The trim removed 0 bases at V and 6 bases at J, leaving 8 bases unmatched.

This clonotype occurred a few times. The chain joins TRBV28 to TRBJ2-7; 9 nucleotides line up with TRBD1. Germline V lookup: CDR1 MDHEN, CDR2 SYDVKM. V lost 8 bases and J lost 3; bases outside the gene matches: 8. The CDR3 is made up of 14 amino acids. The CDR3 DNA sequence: TGTGCCAGCGGACCACAGGGGGCCTTCTACGAGCAGTACTTC. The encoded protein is CASGPQGAFYEQYF.

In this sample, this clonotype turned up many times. The CDR3 loop reads CASSLGHTDTQYF. The CDR3 DNA sequence: TGCGCCAGCAGCTTGGGTCACACAGATACGCAGTATTTT. The chain has TRBV5-1 and TRBJ2-3; no clear D. Germline-derived CDR1 and CDR2 are SGHRS and YFSETQ. The CDR3 sequence is 13 residues long. V was cut by 0 bases and J by 2 bases, with 4 bases left in between.

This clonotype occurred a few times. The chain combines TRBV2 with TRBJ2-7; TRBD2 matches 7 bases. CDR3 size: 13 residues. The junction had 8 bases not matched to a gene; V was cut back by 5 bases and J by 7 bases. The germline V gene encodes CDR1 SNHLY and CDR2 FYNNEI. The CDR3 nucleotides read TGTGCCAGCAGTCCAACGGCCGGGGGGGAGCAGTACTTC. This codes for CASSPTAGGEQYF.

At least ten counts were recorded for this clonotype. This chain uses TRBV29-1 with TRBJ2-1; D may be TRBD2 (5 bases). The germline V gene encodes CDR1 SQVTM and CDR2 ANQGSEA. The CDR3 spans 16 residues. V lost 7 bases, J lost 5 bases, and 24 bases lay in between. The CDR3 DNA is TGCAGCGAGCGGCCTGACGGGCTACTCCCAAACAATGAGCAGTTCTTC. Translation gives CSERPDGLLPNNEQFF.

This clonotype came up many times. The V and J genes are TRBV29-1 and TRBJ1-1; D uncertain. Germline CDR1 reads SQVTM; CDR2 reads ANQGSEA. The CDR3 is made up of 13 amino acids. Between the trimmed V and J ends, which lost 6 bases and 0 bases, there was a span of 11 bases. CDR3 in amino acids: CSVSWSMNTEAFF. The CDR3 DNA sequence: TGCAGCGTCTCATGGTCCATGAACACTGAAGCTTTCTTT.

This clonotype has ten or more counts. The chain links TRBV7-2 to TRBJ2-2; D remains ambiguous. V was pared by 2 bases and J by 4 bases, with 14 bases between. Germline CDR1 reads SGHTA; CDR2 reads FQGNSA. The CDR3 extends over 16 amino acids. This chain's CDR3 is CASSLTSDRTTGELFF. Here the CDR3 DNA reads TGTGCCAGCAGCTTAACTTCCGACCGGACCACCGGGGAGCTGTTTTTT.

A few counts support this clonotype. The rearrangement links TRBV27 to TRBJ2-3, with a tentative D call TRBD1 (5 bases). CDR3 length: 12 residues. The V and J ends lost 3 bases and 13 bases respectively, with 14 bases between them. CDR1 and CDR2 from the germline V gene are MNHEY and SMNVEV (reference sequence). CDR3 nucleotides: TGTGCCAGCAGTTTGGGGCAGGGTTTTAAGTATTTT. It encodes CASSLGQGFKYF.

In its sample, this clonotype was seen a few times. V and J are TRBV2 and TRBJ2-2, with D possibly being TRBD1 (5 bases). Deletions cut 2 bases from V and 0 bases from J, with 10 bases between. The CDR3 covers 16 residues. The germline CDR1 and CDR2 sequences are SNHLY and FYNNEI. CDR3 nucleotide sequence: TGTGCCAGCAGTGAAAGGGGCGGAACGAACACCGGGGAGCTGTTTTTT. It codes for CASSERGGTNTGELFF.

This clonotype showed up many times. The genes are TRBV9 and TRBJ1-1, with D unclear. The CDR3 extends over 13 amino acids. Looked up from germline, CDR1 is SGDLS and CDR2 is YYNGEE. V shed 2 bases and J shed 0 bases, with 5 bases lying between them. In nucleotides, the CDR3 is TGTGCCAGCAGCGTCTACCTGAACACTGAAGCTTTCTTT. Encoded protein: CASSVYLNTEAFF.

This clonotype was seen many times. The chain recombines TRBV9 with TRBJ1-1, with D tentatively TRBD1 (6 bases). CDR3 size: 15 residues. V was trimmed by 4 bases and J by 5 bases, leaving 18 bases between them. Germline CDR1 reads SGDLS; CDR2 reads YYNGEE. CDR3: CASSPSGGGGTEAFF. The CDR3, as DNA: TGTGCCAGCAGCCCTAGTGGGGGGGGCGGGACTGAAGCTTTCTTT.

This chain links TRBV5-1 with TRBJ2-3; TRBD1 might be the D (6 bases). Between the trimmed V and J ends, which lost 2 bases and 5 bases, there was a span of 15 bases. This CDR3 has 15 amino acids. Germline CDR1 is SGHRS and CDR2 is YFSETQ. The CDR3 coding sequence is TGCGCCAGCAGCTTTTCTTCAGGGGTATTAGATACGCAGTATTTT. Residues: CASSFSSGVLDTQYF.

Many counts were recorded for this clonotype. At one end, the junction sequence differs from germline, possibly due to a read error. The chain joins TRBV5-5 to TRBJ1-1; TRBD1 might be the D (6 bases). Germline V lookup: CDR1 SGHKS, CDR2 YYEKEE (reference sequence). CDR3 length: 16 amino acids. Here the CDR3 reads CASTLGIWGQNTEAFF. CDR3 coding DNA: TGTGCCAGCACCTTGGGGATTTGGGGGCAGAACACTGAAGCTTTCTTT.

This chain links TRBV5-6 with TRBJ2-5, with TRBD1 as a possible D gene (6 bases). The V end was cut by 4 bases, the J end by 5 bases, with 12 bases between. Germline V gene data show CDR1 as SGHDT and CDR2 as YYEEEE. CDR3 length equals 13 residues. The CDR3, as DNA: TGTGCCAGCAGCCCGACAGGCGCTGAGACCCAGTACTTC. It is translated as CASSPTGAETQYF. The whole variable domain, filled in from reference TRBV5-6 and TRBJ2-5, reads DAGVTQSPTHLIKTRGQQVTLRCSPKSGHDTVSWYQQALGQGPQFIFQYYEEEERQRGNFPDRFSGHQFPNYSSELNVNALLLGDSALYLCASSPTGAETQYFGPGTRLLVL.

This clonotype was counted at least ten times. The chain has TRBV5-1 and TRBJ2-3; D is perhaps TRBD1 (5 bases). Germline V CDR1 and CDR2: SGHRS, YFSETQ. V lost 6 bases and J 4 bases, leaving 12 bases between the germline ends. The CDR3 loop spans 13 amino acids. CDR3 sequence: CASTVTGPDTQYF. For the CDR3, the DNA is TGCGCCAGCACCGTTACAGGACCAGATACGCAGTATTTT.

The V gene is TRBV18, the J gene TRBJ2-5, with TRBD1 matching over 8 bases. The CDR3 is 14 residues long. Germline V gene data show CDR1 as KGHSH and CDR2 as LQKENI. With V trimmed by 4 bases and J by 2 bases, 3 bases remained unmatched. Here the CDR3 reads CASSRNRGQETQYF. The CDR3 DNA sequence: TGTGCCAGCTCACGGAACAGGGGGCAAGAGACCCAGTACTTC.

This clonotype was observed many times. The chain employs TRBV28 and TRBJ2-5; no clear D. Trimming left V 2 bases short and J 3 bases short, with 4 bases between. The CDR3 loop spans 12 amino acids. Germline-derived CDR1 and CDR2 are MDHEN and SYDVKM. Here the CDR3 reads CASSLGKETQYF. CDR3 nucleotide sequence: TGTGCCAGCAGTTTAGGAAAAGAGACCCAGTACTTC.

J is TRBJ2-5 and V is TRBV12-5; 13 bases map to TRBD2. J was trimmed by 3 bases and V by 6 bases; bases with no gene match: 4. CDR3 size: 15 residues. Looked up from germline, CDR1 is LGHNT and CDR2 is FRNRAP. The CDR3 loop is CASGTGLAGKETQYF. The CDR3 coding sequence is TGTGCTAGTGGGACGGGACTAGCGGGAAAAGAGACCCAGTACTTC.

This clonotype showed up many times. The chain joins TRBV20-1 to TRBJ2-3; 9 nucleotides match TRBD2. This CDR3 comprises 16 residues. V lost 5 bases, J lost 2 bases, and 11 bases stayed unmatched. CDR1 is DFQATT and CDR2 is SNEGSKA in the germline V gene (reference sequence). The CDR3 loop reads CSADSRLAEDTDTQYF. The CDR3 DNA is TGCAGTGCTGATTCCCGACTAGCGGAAGACACAGATACGCAGTATTTT.

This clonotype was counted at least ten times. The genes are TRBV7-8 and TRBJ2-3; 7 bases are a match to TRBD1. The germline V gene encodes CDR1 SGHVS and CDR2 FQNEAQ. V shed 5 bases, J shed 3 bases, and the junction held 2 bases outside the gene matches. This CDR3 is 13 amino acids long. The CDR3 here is CASSQDRTDTQYF. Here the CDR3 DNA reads TGTGCCAGCAGCCAGGACAGGACAGATACGCAGTATTTT.

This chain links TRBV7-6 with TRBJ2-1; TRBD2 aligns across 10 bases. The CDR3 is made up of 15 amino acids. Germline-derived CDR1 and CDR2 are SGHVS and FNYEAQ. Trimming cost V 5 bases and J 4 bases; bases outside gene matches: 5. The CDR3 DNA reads TGTGCCAGCAGCCATGGGACTAGCGCGTACAATGAGCAGTTCTTC. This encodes CASSHGTSAYNEQFF.

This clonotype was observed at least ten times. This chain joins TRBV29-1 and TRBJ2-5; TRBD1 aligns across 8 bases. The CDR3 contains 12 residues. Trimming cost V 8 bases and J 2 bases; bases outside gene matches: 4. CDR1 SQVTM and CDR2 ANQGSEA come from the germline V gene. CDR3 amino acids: CSSRQGQETQYF. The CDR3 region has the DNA TGCAGCAGCCGACAGGGGCAAGAGACCCAGTACTTC.